The 22 T cell receptor beta chains given below trace back to one sample, sequenced in a study of cytomegalovirus exposure and HLA in healthy donors. Data came from immunoSEQ multiplex PCR; TCRdb stores just in-frame clones and leaves some out. The top ten clones hold 5.5% to 6% of a sample with 150,000 to 200,000 clones, roughly 90% of them seen once. Sequences were obtained from PBMCs. The receptors derive from a woman between 25 and 40 years old in good health and CMV-seronegative.

The J gene is TRBJ2-1, the V gene TRBV18, with TRBD2 as a possible D gene (6 bases). This CDR3 comprises 13 residues. Trimming cost V 5 bases and J 7 bases, with 12 bases left between them. Germline V lookup: CDR1 KGHSH, CDR2 LQKENI. CDR3 bases: TGTGCCAGCTCAACGGTCGGGGGAAATGAGCAGTTCTTC. Encoded protein: CASSTVGGNEQFF. The entire variable domain, with the rest obtained from reference TRBV18 and TRBJ2-1, is as follows: NAGVMQNPRHLVRRRGQEARLRCSPMKGHSHVYWYRQLPEEGLKFMVYLQKENIIDESGMPKERFSAEFPKEGPSILRIQQVVRGDSAAYFCASSTVGGNEQFFGPGTRLTVL.

Comment on this clone: Other DNA sequences within the sample encode an identical CDR3. V is TRBV2 and J is TRBJ2-1; TRBD2 matches 9 bases. J lost 6 bases, V lost 4 bases, and 1 base had no gene match. The germline V gene encodes CDR1 SNHLY and CDR2 FYNNEI. CDR3 length equals 13 residues. The CDR3 loop is CASSGGRANEQFF. The CDR3 DNA follows: TGTGCCAGCAGTGGCGGGAGGGCCAATGAGCAGTTCTTC. Using reference TRBV2 and TRBJ2-1 for the parts outside the CDR3, the full variable domain is EPEVTQTPSHQVTQMGQEVILRCVPISNHLYFYWYRQILGQKVEFLVSFYNNEISEKSEIFDDQFSVERPDGSNFTLKIRSTKLEDSAMYFCASSGGRANEQFFGPGTRLTVL.

The J gene is TRBJ2-2, the V gene TRBV18; 13 bases match TRBD2. Per germline, CDR1 KGHSH and CDR2 LQKENI. Trimming cost V 6 bases and J 4 bases; bases outside gene matches: 5. This CDR3 contains 16 residues. The CDR3 spells CASSPRLAGGTGELFF. The DNA of the CDR3 is TGTGCCAGCTCCCCAAGACTAGCGGGAGGCACCGGGGAGCTGTTTTTT.

The chain combines TRBV4-2 with TRBJ2-7; 13 positions match TRBD2. This CDR3 is 18 amino acids long. Germline CDR1 LGHNA, CDR2 YNFKEQ. The junction had 14 bases not matched to a gene; V was cut back by 6 bases and J by 3 bases. This CDR3 is CASSHTSGRGISFYEQYF. For the CDR3, the DNA is TGTGCCAGCAGTCACACTAGCGGGAGGGGTATAAGCTTCTACGAGCAGTACTTC.

The chain is built from TRBV9 and TRBJ2-5; 11 nucleotides align to TRBD2. This CDR3 region has 14 residues. Germline V gives CDR1 SGDLS, CDR2 YYNGEE. The V and J ends lost 3 bases and 5 bases, in that order; junction bases with no gene match: 3. CDR3 loop: CASSDSGRAETQYF. CDR3 sequence (DNA): TGTGCCAGCAGCGATAGCGGGAGGGCGGAGACCCAGTACTTC.

V and J are TRBV19 and TRBJ1-2, with D uncertain. Germline lookup yields CDR1 LNHDA and CDR2 SQIVND (reference sequence). V shed 5 bases and J shed 8 bases, with 15 bases lying between them. This CDR3 spans 13 amino acids. The CDR3 here is CASSEILLSGYTF. The CDR3 DNA reads TGTGCCAGTAGTGAGATCCTCCTGAGCGGCTACACCTTC.

The chain carries TRBV11-3 and TRBJ2-2; D perhaps matches TRBD2 (6 bases). CDR1 is SGHNT, CDR2 YENEEA, per germline. This CDR3 has 16 residues. V dropped 5 bases and J dropped 6 bases, with 19 bases sitting between them. In DNA, the CDR3 is TGTGCCAGCAGCCGGGCCACCGGGGGTAATCCCGGGGAGCTGTTTTTT. As protein: CASSRATGGNPGELFF.

This clone has a handful of counts. The CDR3 sequence is CASTTRPYGYTF. The CDR3 coding sequence is TGTGCCAGTACGACACGGCCGTATGGCTACACCTTC. This sequence joins TRBV19 and TRBJ1-2; D unresolved. The V end lost 7 bases, the J end lost 5 bases, and 11 bases lay between the germline ends. CDR1 is LNHDA and CDR2 is SQIVND in the germline V gene (reference sequence). The CDR3 is 12 residues long.

This clone was found once. J is TRBJ2-1 and V is TRBV4-2, with TRBD2 matching over 7 bases. J gave up 3 bases and V 0 bases, and 8 bases lay outside the gene matches. There are 17 residues in the CDR3. Germline V gene sequence: CDR1 LGHNA, CDR2 YNFKEQ. CDR3 DNA sequence: TGTGCCAGCAGCCAAGATCCTAGCGGCCTAAACTACAATGAGCAGTTCTTC. Residues: CASSQDPSGLNYNEQFF.

The genes are TRBV5-6 and TRBJ1-1, with 11 positions matching TRBD1. Looked up from germline, CDR1 is SGHDT and CDR2 is YYEEEE. V lost 3 bases, J lost 1 base, and 5 bases stayed unmatched. The CDR3 runs to 16 residues. The CDR3 bases are TGTGCCAGCAGCTGGACCGGGACAGGGGGGAACACTGAAGCTTTCTTT. It is translated as CASSWTGTGGNTEAFF. Supplemented by reference TRBV5-6 and TRBJ1-1, the full variable domain reads DAGVTQSPTHLIKTRGQQVTLRCSPKSGHDTVSWYQQALGQGPQFIFQYYEEEERQRGNFPDRFSGHQFPNYSSELNVNALLLGDSALYLCASSWTGTGGNTEAFFGQGTRLTVV.

This chain joins TRBV4-1 and TRBJ2-7, with 9 bases that match TRBD2. This CDR3 comprises 17 residues. CDR1 and CDR2 (germline): MGHRA, YSYEKL. V shed 1 base, J shed 4 bases, and the junction held 11 bases outside the gene matches. This CDR3 reads CASSQATGREGLYEQYF. The CDR3, as DNA: TGCGCCAGCAGCCAAGCTACTGGGCGGGAGGGCCTATACGAGCAGTACTTC.

This clone was observed a few times. The rearrangement joins TRBV7-6 to TRBJ1-3; tentative D call: TRBD1 (5 bases). V was cut by 4 bases and J by 0 bases, with 16 bases left in between. CDR3 length: 17 residues. Germline V gene data show CDR1 as SGHVS and CDR2 as FNYEAQ. CDR3 amino acids: CASSYQSGLGSGNTIYF. The CDR3 DNA reads TGTGCCAGCAGCTATCAATCAGGGCTAGGCTCTGGAAACACCATATATTTT.

This chain uses TRBV9 with TRBJ2-2; 10 bases map to TRBD2. Germline CDR1 and CDR2: SGDLS and YYNGEE. CDR3 length: 19 residues. After removal of 3 bases from V and 6 bases from J, the junction contained 17 bases not matched to a gene. This CDR3 reads CASSAPATGTSVLPGELFF. DNA for the CDR3: TGTGCCAGCAGCGCACCGGCCACGGGGACTAGCGTCCTCCCCGGGGAGCTGTTTTTT.

This chain uses TRBV7-3 with TRBJ2-6; 11 nucleotides match TRBD1. CDR1 SGHTA and CDR2 FQGTGA come from the germline V gene. The trim removed 5 bases at V and 0 bases at J, leaving 6 bases unmatched. The CDR3 runs 18 residues. The DNA for the CDR3 is TGTGCCAGCAGCGGTCGGACAGGGGGCAGCTCTGGGGCCAACGTCCTGACTTTC. It specifies CASSGRTGGSSGANVLTF.

The J gene is TRBJ1-5, the V gene TRBV18; D may be TRBD1 (5 bases). CDR1 is KGHSH and CDR2 is LQKENI in the germline V gene. The CDR3 has 16 amino acids. Trimming shortened V by 3 bases and J by 4 bases, and 16 bases separated the two germline ends. In DNA form, the CDR3 reads TGTGCCAGCTCACCGGACGGACAAGTAATGAATCAGCCCCAGCATTTT. This encodes CASSPDGQVMNQPQHF.

The chain uses TRBV4-1 and TRBJ2-7, with D perhaps assigned TRBD1 or TRBD2 (5 bases each). CDR1 is MGHRA, CDR2 YSYEKL, per germline. Trimming took 1 base from V and 2 from J, leaving 15 bases between them. There are 16 residues in the CDR3. CDR3 in DNA: TGCGCCAGCAGCCAAGGTAGTCGGGGCAGCCCCTACGAGCAGTACTTC. Its translation: CASSQGSRGSPYEQYF.

The chain combines TRBV5-1 with TRBJ2-5, with 7 bases that match TRBD1. The trim removed 6 bases at V and 2 bases at J, leaving 7 bases unmatched. Per the germline V gene, CDR1 is SGHRS and CDR2 is YFSETQ. This CDR3 is built from 14 residues. CDR3 sequence: CASNPMGQQETQYF. The CDR3 nucleotides are TGCGCCAGCAACCCTATGGGACAGCAAGAGACCCAGTACTTC.

The rearrangement joins TRBV2 to TRBJ2-7, with D tentatively TRBD1 (5 bases). Germline V gene sequence: CDR1 SNHLY, CDR2 FYNNEI. V was trimmed by 6 bases and J by 4 bases, leaving 13 bases between them. The CDR3 extends over 13 amino acids. This chain's CDR3 is CASRWGRDYEQYF. As DNA, the CDR3 is TGTGCCAGCAGATGGGGCAGGGATTACGAGCAGTACTTC.

CDR3 DNA: TGTGCCAGCAGCCCTAACCCGGGACAGGGAAACTATGGCTACACCTTC. Translated: CASSPNPGQGNYGYTF. This chain uses TRBV7-3 with TRBJ1-2; 9 bases are shared with TRBD1. The CDR3 runs 16 residues. Germline CDR1 is SGHTA and CDR2 is FQGTGA. V lost 5 bases, J lost 2 bases, and 9 bases stayed unmatched.

The J gene is TRBJ1-2, the V gene TRBV9; D might be TRBD1 (5 bases). The germline V gene has CDR1 SGDLS and CDR2 YYNGEE. This CDR3 spans 14 amino acids. V lost 1 base, J lost 5 bases, and 12 bases lay in between. CDR3 nucleotides: TGTGCCAGCAGCGTACGGGGGAGCCGGTATGGCTACACCTTC. Protein product: CASSVRGSRYGYTF. The complete variable domain, with remaining parts taken from reference TRBV9 and TRBJ1-2, reads DSGVTQTPKHLITATGQRVTLRCSPRSGDLSVYWYQQSLDQGLQFLIQYYNGEERAKGNILERFSAQQFPDLHSELNLSSLELGDSALYFCASSVRGSRYGYTFGSGTRLTVV.

The chain links TRBV25-1 to TRBJ2-1; either TRBD1 or TRBD2 may supply D (5 bases each). Germline V gene data show CDR1 as MGHDK and CDR2 as SYGVNS. V lost 2 bases and J lost 8, with 10 bases in between. The CDR3 totals 13 residues. The CDR3 loop reads CASSEIGADEQFF. In DNA form, the CDR3 reads TGTGCCAGCAGTGAAATCGGGGCGGATGAGCAGTTCTTC.

The rearrangement joins TRBV27 to TRBJ2-1; 9 bases agree with TRBD2. The CDR3 loop spans 17 amino acids. The V gene end was trimmed by 1 base and the J gene end by 0 bases; junction bases not matched to a gene: 4. From germline, CDR1 is MNHEY and CDR2 SMNVEV (reference sequence). The CDR3 bases are TGTGCCAGCAGTTTATTTGCGGGAGGGAGCTCCTACAATGAGCAGTTCTTC. Translated: CASSLFAGGSSYNEQFF.